The 13 T cell receptor beta chains reported below all come from one sample, sequenced in a study of T cells after yellow fever vaccination. TCRdb used MiXCR to reprocess the 5' RACE reads, holding one entry per CDR3 protein. Here the sample spans under 150,000 distinct CDR3 sequences, over 7% being singletons. This sample comprised CD4+ T cells sorted from PBMCs, obtained 5 days after the yellow fever booster vaccination. Every receptor here comes from a man aged 25-45 years who received the YFV17D yellow fever vaccine.

This clonotype has at least ten counts. The chain links TRBV7-2 to TRBJ1-1, with D hard to call. CDR1 and CDR2 from the germline V gene are SGHTA and FQGNSA. Trimming removed 1 base from V and 5 bases from J, with 14 bases in between. This CDR3 is built from 15 residues. The CDR3 sequence is CASSLVYGVETEAFF. The DNA of the CDR3 is TGTGCCAGCAGCTTAGTATACGGGGTAGAAACTGAAGCTTTCTTT.

This chain links TRBV5-1 with TRBJ2-6; 11 bases map to TRBD1. Germline CDR1 SGHRS, CDR2 YFSETQ. The CDR3 loop spans 18 amino acids. J lost 3 bases, V lost 3 bases, and 8 bases had no gene match. The CDR3 sequence: CASSSRTGGLDGANVLTF. CDR3 bases: TGCGCCAGCAGCTCCCGGACAGGGGGCCTAGATGGGGCCAACGTCCTGACTTTC.

In its sample, this clonotype was seen many times. The V call is TRBV20-1, the J call TRBJ2-7; weak D call: TRBD2 (7 bases). Germline V CDR1 and CDR2: DFQATT, SNEGSKA (reference sequence). V dropped 5 bases and J dropped 9 bases, with 26 bases sitting between them. The CDR3 has 15 amino acids. CDR3 DNA: TGCAGTGCTGCCGCAGGGGCTAGCGGAGGGGTAGGGCAGTACTTC. This codes for CSAAAGASGGVGQYF.

Many counts were recorded for this clonotype. V and J are TRBV11-1 and TRBJ2-5, with D perhaps TRBD2 (6 bases). V lost 4 bases and J 5 bases, leaving 11 bases between the germline ends. The CDR3 spans 13 residues. Germline CDR1 is SGHAT and CDR2 is FQDESV (reference sequence). CDR3 DNA sequence: TGTGCCAGCAGCTCCTCGGGGGTTGAGACCCAGTACTTC. This gives the protein CASSSSGVETQYF.

This clonotype came up many times. The rearrangement joins TRBV5-1 to TRBJ2-7; D gene ambiguous. Germline CDR1 and CDR2: SGHRS and YFSETQ. The CDR3 runs to 13 residues. Trimming removed 2 bases from V and 6 bases from J, with 12 bases in between. As DNA, the CDR3 is TGCGCCAGCAGCTTACAGCAGGAGACCGAGCAGTACTTC. Protein sequence: CASSLQQETEQYF. Based on the CDR3 plus reference TRBV5-1 and TRBJ2-7, the full variable domain is KAGVTQTPRYLIKTRGQQVTLSCSPISGHRSVSWYQQTPGQGLQFLFEYFSETQRNKGNFPGRFSGRQFSNSRSEMNVSTLELGDSALYLCASSLQQETEQYFGPGTRLTVT.

This clonotype has ten or more counts. The chain joins TRBV19 to TRBJ2-4, with D possibly called TRBD1 or TRBD2 (5 bases each). V dropped 7 bases and J dropped 3 bases, with 13 bases sitting between them. Looked up from germline, CDR1 is LNHDA and CDR2 is SQIVND (reference sequence). This CDR3 has 14 residues. In DNA, the CDR3 is TGTGCCAGTAACACCCCGGGGCACAAAAACATTCAGTACTTC. Amino acids: CASNTPGHKNIQYF. The full variable domain, with the rest looked up from reference TRBV19 and TRBJ2-4, is DGGITQSPKYLFRKEGQNVTLSCEQNLNHDAMYWYRQDPGQGLRLIYYSQIVNDFQKGDIAEGYSVSREKKESFPLTVTSAQKNPTAFYLCASNTPGHKNIQYFGAGTRLSVL.

Note on this clonotype: An end of the junction differs from the germline gene, which may be a read error. This sequence joins TRBV20-1 and TRBJ1-2; D is uncertain. Germline loops: CDR1 DFQATT, CDR2 SNEGSKA (reference sequence). The length of the CDR3 is 16 residues. The CDR3 sequence: CCARSEVGGFNYGYTF. The CDR3 DNA is TGCTGTGCTAGATCCGAGGTGGGCGGGTTTAACTATGGCTACACCTTC.

As to this clonotype: A much larger clone differs by one base, so this may be a read error. The chain is built from TRBV11-2 and TRBJ2-1; TRBD2 aligns across 9 bases. The CDR3 consists of 15 residues. V was clipped by 5 bases and J by 6 bases; unmatched bases: 8. Germline CDR1 reads SGHAT; CDR2 reads FQNNGV. The DNA of the CDR3 is TGTGCCAGCAGCGCGACTAGCGGACTATTCAATGAGCAGTTCTTC. Amino acid sequence: CASSATSGLFNEQFF.

This clonotype was seen at least ten times. CDR3 bases: TGTGCCACCACTACCGGGACTAAGGTCGATGAGCAGTTCTTC. Translated: CATTTGTKVDEQFF. The rearrangement joins TRBV24-1 to TRBJ2-1; 7 bases match TRBD2. V shed 8 bases and J 8 bases; nucleotides not matched to a gene: 11. Germline values: CDR1 KGHDR, CDR2 SFDVKD. There are 14 residues in the CDR3.

This clonotype has a count of ten or more. V usage is TRBV20-1 and J usage is TRBJ2-7; 9 bases align to TRBD1. Trimming took 5 bases from V and 2 from J; bases not matched to a gene: 4. Germline CDR1 is DFQATT and CDR2 is SNEGSKA (reference sequence). This CDR3 comprises 13 residues. In DNA, the CDR3 is TGCAGTGCTCACAGGGGGCCCGCCTACGAGCAGTACTTC. Its translation: CSAHRGPAYEQYF.

This clonotype was seen many times. The J gene is TRBJ1-2, the V gene TRBV5-1; 9 nucleotides line up with TRBD1. The CDR3 covers 13 residues. V dropped 3 bases and J dropped 8; count of bases not matched to a gene: 5. Per the germline V gene, CDR1 is SGHRS and CDR2 is YFSETQ. The CDR3 bases are TGCGCCAGCAGCTCGGGACAGGGAGACGGCTACACCTTC. This translates into CASSSGQGDGYTF.

This clonotype was observed many times. In DNA form, the CDR3 reads TGTGCCAGCTCAAGGTACACTCCCCAGACCGGGGAGCTGTTTTTT. Translated, it gives CASSRYTPQTGELFF. V and J are TRBV18 and TRBJ2-2; D remains unclear. Germline V CDR1 and CDR2: KGHSH, LQKENI. The CDR3 has 15 residues. V gave up 5 bases and J gave up 5 bases, with 15 bases separating them. Complete variable domain (other parts from reference TRBV18 and TRBJ2-2): NAGVMQNPRHLVRRRGQEARLRCSPMKGHSHVYWYRQLPEEGLKFMVYLQKENIIDESGMPKERFSAEFPKEGPSILRIQQVVRGDSAAYFCASSRYTPQTGELFFGEGSRLTVL.

This clonotype was found many times. V gene TRBV18 combines with J gene TRBJ2-5, with 10 bases matching TRBD1. This CDR3 has 16 amino acids. Trimming cost V 3 bases and J 5 bases; bases outside gene matches: 9. Germline loops: CDR1 KGHSH, CDR2 LQKENI. The CDR3 loop reads CASSPKTGTGDETQYF. CDR3 in DNA: TGTGCCAGCTCACCTAAAACCGGGACAGGGGATGAGACCCAGTACTTC.